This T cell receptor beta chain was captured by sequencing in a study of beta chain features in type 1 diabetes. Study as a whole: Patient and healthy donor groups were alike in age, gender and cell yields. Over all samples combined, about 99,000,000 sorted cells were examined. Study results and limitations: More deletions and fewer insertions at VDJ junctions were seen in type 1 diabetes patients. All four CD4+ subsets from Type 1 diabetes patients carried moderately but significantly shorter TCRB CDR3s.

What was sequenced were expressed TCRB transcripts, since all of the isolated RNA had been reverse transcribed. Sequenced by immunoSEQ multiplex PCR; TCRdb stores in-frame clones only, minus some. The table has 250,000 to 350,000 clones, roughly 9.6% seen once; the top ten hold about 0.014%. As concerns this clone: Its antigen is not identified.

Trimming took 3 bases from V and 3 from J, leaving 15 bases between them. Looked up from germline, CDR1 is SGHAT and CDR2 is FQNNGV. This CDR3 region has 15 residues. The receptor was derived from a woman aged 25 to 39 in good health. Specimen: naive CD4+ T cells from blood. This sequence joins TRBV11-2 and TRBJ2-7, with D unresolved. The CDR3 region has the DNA TGTGCCAGCAGCTTGCGGTCCAGCGCCAACTACGAGCAGTACTTC. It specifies CASSLRSSANYEQYF.